This T cell receptor (beta chain) was identified in a study of control samples from healthy donors and cancer patients. The CDR3 consists of 16 residues. V was shortened by 3 bases and J by 5 bases, with 16 bases between the two germline ends. From germline, CDR1 is SGHAT and CDR2 FQNNGV. Profiling relied on immunoSEQ multiplex PCR, and the TCRdb table lists in-frame clones only, not all of them. Of some 100,000 clones in the sample, 90% to 95% were seen once. The origin of this receptor is a man aged 18 to 30 in good health. The chain employs TRBV11-2 and TRBJ2-2; D might be TRBD1 (7 bases). The sequenced sample was blood. For the CDR3, the DNA is TGTGCCAGCAGCTTTGGGACAGCGGAGGGAACCGGGGAGCTGTTTTTT. Translation gives CASSFGTAEGTGELFF.